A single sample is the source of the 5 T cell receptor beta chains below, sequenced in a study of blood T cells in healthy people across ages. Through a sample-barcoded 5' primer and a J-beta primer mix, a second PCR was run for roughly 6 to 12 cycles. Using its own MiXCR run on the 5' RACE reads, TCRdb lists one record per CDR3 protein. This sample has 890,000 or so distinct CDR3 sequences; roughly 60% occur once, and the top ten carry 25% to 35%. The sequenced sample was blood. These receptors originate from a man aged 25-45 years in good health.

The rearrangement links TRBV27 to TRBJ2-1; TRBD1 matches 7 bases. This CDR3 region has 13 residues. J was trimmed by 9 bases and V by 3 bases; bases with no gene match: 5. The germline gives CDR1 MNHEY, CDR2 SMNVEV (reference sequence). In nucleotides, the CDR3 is TGTGCCAGCAGTTTGACAGGGCCCGGTGAGCAGTTCTTC. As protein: CASSLTGPGEQFF.

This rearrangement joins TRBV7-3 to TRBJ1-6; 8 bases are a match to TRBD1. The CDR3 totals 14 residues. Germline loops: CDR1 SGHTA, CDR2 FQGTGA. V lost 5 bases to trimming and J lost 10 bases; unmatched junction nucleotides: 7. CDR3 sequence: CASSHGQGSSPLHF. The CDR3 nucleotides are TGTGCCAGCAGCCACGGACAGGGCAGCTCACCCCTCCACTTT.

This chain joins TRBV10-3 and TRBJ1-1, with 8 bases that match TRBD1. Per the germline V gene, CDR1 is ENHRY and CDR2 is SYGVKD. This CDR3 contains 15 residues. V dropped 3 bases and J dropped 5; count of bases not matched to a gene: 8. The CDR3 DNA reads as TGTGCCATCAGTGACCCCGGACAGGGTGGAACTGAAGCTTTCTTT. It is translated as CAISDPGQGGTEAFF.

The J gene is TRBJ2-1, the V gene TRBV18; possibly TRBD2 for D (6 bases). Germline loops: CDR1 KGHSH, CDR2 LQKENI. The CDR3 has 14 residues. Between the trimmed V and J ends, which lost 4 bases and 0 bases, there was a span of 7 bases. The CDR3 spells CASSRDFSYNEQFF. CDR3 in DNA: TGTGCCAGCTCACGGGACTTCTCCTACAATGAGCAGTTCTTC. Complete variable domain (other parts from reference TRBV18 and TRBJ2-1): NAGVMQNPRHLVRRRGQEARLRCSPMKGHSHVYWYRQLPEEGLKFMVYLQKENIIDESGMPKERFSAEFPKEGPSILRIQQVVRGDSAAYFCASSRDFSYNEQFFGPGTRLTVL.

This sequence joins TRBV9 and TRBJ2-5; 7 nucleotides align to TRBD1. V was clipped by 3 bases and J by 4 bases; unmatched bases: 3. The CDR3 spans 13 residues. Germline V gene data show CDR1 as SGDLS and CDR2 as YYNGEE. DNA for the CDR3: TGTGCCAGCAGCGCCCGGGACAGAGAGACCCAGTACTTC. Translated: CASSARDRETQYF.